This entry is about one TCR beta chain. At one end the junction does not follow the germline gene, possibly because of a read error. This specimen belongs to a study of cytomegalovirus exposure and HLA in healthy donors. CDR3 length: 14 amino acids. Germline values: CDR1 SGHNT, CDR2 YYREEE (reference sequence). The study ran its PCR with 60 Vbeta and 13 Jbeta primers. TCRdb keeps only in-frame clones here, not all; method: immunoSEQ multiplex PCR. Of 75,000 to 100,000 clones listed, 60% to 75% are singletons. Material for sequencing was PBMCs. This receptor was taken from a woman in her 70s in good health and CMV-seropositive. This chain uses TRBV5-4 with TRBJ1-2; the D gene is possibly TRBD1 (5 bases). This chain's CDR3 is CASRTRDSPYGHTF. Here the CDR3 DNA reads TGTGCCAGCAGAACCCGTGACAGTCCCTATGGCCACACCTTC.